Listed below are T cell receptor beta chains from one sample, sequenced in a study of blood T cell repertoires in COVID-19. The method was immunoSEQ multiplex PCR; TCRdb's version includes in-frame clones alone and lacks a portion of them. This repertoire shows about 91,000 clones, 80% to 90% found once; its top ten account for roughly 8.1%. The sample taken for sequencing was peripheral blood. The receptors derive from a woman in her seventies with acute or convalescent COVID-19. The CDR3 runs from the conserved cysteine through the conserved F or W. The D gene is left open where the match is weak.

TRBD2,TRBV18,TRBJ2-1,15,TGTGCCAGCTCACCAATGCTAGCGGGCTACAATGAGCAGTTCTTC,CASSPMLAGYNEQFF
TRBD1,TRBV9,TRBJ1-2,17,TGTGCCAGCAGCGCCCGGGACAGGGAGATGGCTAACTATGGCTACACCTTC,CASSARDREMANYGYTF
NA,TRBV27,TRBJ2-7,14,TGTGCCAGCAGTTCAGGGCCTCAGACCTACGAGCAGTACTTC,CASSSGPQTYEQYF
TRBD2,TRBV6-2/TRBV6-3,TRBJ2-3,17,TGTGCCAGCAGTTACTTTCAGACTAGCGGCCTCACAGATACGCAGTATTTT,CASSYFQTSGLTDTQYF
NA,TRBV10-3,TRBJ1-1,14,TGTGCCATCAGTGTCGACAGGACGAACACTGAAGCTTTCTTT,CAISVDRTNTEAFF
TRBD2,TRBV9,TRBJ2-3,15,TGTGCCAGCAGCGACGGGACTAGCGGCACAGATACGCAGTATTTT,CASSDGTSGTDTQYF
NA,TRBV4-1,TRBJ2-1,14,TGCGCCAGCAGCCACGCTGCCCGGACAAATGAGCAGTTCTTC,CASSHAARTNEQFF
NA,TRBV28,TRBJ2-7,12,TGTGCCAGCAGGCGGGGCAGTTACGAGCAGTACTTC,CASRRGSYEQYF
NA,TRBV27,TRBJ2-3,14,TGTGCCAGCAGCGTTGCGGGTAGGGTAGATACGCAGTATTTT,CASSVAGRVDTQYF
NA,TRBV5-6,TRBJ2-5,13,TGTGCCAGCAGCTTGGACTCAGGCGAGACCCAGTACTTC,CASSLDSGETQYF
NA,TRBV7-9,TRBJ1-6,12,TGTGCCAGCAGCTCCGTTAATTCACCCCTCCACTTT,CASSSVNSPLHF
NA,TRBV30,TRBJ2-5,10,TGTGCCTGGAGCTTAGAGACCCAGTACTTC,CAWSLETQYF
NA,TRBV4-1,TRBJ1-2,14,TGCGCCAGCAGCCAAGCGGGGGGAAACTATGGCTACACCTTC,CASSQAGGNYGYTF
NA,TRBV27,TRBJ2-7,14,TGTGCCAGCACCCCCGGCAGTTTCGGAGACGAGCAGTACTTC,CASTPGSFGDEQYF
NA,TRBV18,TRBJ1-4,16,TGTGCCAGCTCACCAATGGGACTAGCAACTAATGAAAAACTGTTTTTT,CASSPMGLATNEKLFF
TRBD2,TRBV7-6,TRBJ2-7,17,TGTGCCAGCAGCTTACATAGCGGGACCCCTAACGGTTACGAGCAGTACTTC,CASSLHSGTPNGYEQYF
TRBD1,TRBV6-5,TRBJ2-2,14,TGTGCCAGCAGAAACAGGGGTGGGACCGGGGAGCTGTTTTTT,CASRNRGGTGELFF